This T cell receptor beta chain is drawn from a study of shared clonotypes between healthy human individuals. Sequencing used immunoSEQ multiplex PCR; TCRdb keeps in-frame clones, though not all of them. The sample includes around 550,000 clones, 90% to 95% of them seen just once. Naivety among CD8 cells was defined by CD45RO negativity and positive CCR7 selection, thereby excluding terminally differentiated effector memory CD45RA+ cells. About this clone: Other DNA sequences in the sample encode the same CDR3.

The sequence derives from a woman under 40 in good health. Sequenced: naive CD8+ T cells sorted from blood.

CDR3 nucleotides: TGTGCCAGTAGTCTGTCCTACAATGAGCAGTTCTTC. As protein: CASSLSYNEQFF. The V call is TRBV19, the J call TRBJ2-1; D not resolved. From germline, CDR1 is LNHDA and CDR2 SQIVND (reference sequence). The length of the CDR3 is 12 residues. The V and J ends lost 5 bases and 1 base respectively, with 3 bases between them.